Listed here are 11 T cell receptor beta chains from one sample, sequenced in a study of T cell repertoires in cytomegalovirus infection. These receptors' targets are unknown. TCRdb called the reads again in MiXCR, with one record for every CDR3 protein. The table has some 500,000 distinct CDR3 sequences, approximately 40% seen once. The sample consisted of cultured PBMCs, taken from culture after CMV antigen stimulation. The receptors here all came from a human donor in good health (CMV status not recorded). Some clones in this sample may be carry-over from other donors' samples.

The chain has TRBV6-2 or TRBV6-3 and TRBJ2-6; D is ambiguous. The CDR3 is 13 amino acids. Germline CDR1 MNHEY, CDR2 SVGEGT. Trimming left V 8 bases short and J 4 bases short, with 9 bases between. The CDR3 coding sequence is TGTGCCAGCGGCCGTCCCGGGGCCAACGTCCTGACTTTC. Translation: CASGRPGANVLTF.

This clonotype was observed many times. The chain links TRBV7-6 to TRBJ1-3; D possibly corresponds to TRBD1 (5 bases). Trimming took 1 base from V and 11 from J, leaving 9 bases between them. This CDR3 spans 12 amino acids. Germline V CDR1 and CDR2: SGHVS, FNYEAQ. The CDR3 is CASSLGRGAIYF. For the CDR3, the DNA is TGTGCCAGCAGCTTAGGTCGGGGGGCCATATATTTT. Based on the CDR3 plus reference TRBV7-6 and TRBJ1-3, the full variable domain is GAGVSQSPRYKVTKRGQDVALRCDPISGHVSLYWYRQALGQGPEFLTYFNYEAQQDKSGLPNDRFSAERPEGSISTLTIQRTEQRDSAMYRCASSLGRGAIYFGEGSWLTVV.

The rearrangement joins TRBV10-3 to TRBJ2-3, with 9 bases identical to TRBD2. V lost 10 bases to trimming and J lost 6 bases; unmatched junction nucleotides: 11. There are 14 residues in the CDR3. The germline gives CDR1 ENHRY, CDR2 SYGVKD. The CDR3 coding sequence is TGTGCCACCTACCACGGGACTAGCCTTGATACGCAGTATTTT. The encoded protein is CATYHGTSLDTQYF.

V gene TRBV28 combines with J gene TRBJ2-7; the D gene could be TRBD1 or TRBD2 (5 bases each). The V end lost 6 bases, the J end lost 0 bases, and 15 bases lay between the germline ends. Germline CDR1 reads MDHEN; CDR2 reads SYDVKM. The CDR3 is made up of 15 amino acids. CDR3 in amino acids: CASSSVRGPSYEQYF. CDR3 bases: TGTGCCAGCAGCTCAGTCCGGGGCCCCTCCTACGAGCAGTACTTC.

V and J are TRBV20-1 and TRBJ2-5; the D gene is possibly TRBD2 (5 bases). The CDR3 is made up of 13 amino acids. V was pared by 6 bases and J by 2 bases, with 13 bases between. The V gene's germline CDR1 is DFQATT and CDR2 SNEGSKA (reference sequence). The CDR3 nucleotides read TGCAGTGCGGCAACTAGGAGACAAGAGACCCAGTACTTC. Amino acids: CSAATRRQETQYF.

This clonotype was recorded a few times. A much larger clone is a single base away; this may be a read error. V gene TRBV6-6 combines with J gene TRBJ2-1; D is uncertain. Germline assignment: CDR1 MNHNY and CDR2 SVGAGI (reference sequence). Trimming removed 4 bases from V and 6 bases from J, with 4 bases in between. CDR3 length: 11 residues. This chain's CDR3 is CASSSFNEQFF. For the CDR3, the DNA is TGTGCCAGCAGTTCATTCAATGAGCAGTTCTTC.

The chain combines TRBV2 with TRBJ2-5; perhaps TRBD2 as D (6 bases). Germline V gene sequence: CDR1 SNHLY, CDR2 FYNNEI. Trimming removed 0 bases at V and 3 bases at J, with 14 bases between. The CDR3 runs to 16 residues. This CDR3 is CASSEALRGKEETQYF. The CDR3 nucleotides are TGTGCCAGCAGTGAAGCGTTGCGGGGAAAGGAAGAGACCCAGTACTTC.

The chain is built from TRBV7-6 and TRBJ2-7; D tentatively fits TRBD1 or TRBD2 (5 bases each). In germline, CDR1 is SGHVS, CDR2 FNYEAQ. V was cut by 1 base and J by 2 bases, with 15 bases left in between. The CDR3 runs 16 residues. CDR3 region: CASSLEGTSNAYEQYF. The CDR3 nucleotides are TGTGCCAGCAGCTTAGAGGGGACCTCTAATGCCTACGAGCAGTACTTC.

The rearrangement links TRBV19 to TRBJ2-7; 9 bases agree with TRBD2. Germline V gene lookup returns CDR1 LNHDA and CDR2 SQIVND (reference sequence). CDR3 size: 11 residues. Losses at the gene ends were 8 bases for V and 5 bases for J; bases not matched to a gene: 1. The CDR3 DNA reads TGTGCCAGTGGGACTAGCCACGAGCAGTACTTC. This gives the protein CASGTSHEQYF.

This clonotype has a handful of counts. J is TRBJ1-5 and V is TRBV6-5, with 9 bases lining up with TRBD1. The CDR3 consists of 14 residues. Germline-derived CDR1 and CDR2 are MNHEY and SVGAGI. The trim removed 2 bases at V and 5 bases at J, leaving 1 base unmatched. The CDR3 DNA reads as TGTGCCAGCAGTTACACAGGGGGCGATCAGCCCCAGCATTTT. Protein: CASSYTGGDQPQHF.

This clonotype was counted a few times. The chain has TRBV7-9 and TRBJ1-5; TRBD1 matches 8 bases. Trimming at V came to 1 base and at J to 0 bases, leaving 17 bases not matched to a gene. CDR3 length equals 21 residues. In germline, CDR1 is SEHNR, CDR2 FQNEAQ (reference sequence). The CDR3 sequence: CASSLGPGRDRFVSSNQPQHF. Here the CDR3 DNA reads TGTGCCAGCAGCTTAGGACCCGGTCGGGACAGGTTCGTCTCTAGCAATCAGCCCCAGCATTTT.